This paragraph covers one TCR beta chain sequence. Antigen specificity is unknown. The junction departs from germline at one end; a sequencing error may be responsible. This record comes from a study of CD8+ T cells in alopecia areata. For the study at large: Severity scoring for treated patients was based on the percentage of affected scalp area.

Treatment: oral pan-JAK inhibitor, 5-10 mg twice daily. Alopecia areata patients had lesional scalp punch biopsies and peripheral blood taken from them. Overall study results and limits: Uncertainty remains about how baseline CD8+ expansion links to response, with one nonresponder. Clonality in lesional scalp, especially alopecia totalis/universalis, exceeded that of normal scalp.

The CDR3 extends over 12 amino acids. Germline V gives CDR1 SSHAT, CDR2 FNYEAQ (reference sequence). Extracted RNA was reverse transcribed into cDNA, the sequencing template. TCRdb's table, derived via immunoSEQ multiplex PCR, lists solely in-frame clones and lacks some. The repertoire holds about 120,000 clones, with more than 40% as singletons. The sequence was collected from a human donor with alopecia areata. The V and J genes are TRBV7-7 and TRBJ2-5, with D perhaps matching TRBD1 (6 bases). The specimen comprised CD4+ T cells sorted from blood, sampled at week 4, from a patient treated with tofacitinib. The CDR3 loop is CASSRTGKSQYF. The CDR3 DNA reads TGTGCTAGCAGCAGAACAGGGAAGTCCCAGTACTTC.